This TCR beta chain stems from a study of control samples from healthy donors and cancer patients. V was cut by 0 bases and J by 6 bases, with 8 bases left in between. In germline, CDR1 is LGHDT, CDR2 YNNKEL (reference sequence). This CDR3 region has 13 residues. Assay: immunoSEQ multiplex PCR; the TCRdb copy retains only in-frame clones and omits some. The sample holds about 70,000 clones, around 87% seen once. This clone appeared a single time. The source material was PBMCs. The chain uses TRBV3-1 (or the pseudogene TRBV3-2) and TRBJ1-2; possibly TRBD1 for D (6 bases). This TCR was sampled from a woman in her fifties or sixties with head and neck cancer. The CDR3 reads CASSQEGGHGYTF. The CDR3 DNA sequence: TGTGCCAGCAGCCAAGAAGGGGGACATGGCTACACCTTC.